The clone carrying this T cell receptor (beta chain) appeared many times. Its antigen is as yet unknown. CDR3 length: 17 amino acids. Germline CDR1 and CDR2: SGHNT and YYREEE (reference sequence). V shed 0 bases and J 2 bases; nucleotides not matched to a gene: 7. TCRdb reanalysed the 5' RACE reads using MiXCR and keeps one entry per CDR3 protein. The table has some 9,500 distinct CDR3 sequences, 13% to 15% seen once. The sample originates from a study of spatial heterogeneity in lung cancer. Across the study: Within tumor regions, the number of TCR transcripts tracked closely with a T cell module score obtained from matched bulk RNA-seq.

Time point given: sample taken at primary tumor resection. The donor group consisted of around 66 patients who had untreated, early-stage non-small cell lung cancer. From tumor, nontumor lung or frozen PBMC, whole RNA was taken unsorted for sequencing. Study results and caveats: Tracking of tumor mutation counts was seen in expanded intratumoral alpha and beta TCR counts.

This sequence joins TRBV5-4 and TRBJ2-3, with 9 bases that match TRBD2. This receptor was identified in a male donor with early-stage non-small cell lung cancer. The sequences come from lung tumor tissue, collected at surgery. The CDR3 DNA reads as TGTGCCAGCAGCTTGGCCGGCGGGAGGGTACCCACAGATACGCAGTATTTT. As protein: CASSLAGGRVPTDTQYF.